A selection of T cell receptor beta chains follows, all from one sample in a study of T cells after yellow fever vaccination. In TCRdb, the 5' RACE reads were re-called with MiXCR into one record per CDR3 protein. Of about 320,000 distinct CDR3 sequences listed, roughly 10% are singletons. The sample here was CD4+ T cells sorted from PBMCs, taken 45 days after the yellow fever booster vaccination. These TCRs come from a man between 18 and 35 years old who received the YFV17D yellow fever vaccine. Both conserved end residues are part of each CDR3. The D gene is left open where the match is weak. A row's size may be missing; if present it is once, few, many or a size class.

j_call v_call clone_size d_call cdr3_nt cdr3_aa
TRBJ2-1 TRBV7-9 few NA TGTGCCAGCAGCTTAGGCGGCGCCTCCTCCTACAATGAGCAGTTCTTC CASSLGGASSYNEQFF
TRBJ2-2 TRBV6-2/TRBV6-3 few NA TGTGCCAGCAAACGAGACAGTCCACACGCGAACACCGGGGAGCTGTTTTTT CASKRDSPHANTGELFF
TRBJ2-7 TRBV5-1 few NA TGCGCCAGCAGCCTCACAGGGCTAAGCTCCTACGAGCAGTACTTC CASSLTGLSSYEQYF
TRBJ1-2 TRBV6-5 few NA TGTGCCAGCAGTTACTCGATACGGGACTATGGCTACACCTTC CASSYSIRDYGYTF
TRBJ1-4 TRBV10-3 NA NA TGTGCCATCAGTGGACAGCTAGCAACTAATGAAAAACTGTTTTTT CAISGQLATNEKLFF
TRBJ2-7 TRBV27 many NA TGTGCCAGCAGTTTACGGGACACGGGCTACGAGCAGTACTTC CASSLRDTGYEQYF
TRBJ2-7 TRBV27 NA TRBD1 TGTGCCAGCAGTCCCCGGACAGGGATGAGCGAGCAGTACTTC CASSPRTGMSEQYF
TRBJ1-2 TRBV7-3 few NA TGTGCCAGCAGCCCTCAGCCTAACTATGGCTACACCTTC CASSPQPNYGYTF
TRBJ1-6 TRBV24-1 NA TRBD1 TGTGCCACCAGTGACAGCCGGGACAGGAACTTGGATTCACCCCTCCACTTT CATSDSRDRNLDSPLHF
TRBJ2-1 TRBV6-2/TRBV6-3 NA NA TGTGCCAGCAGTTACTCGGGTCTTGAGCAGTTCTTC CASSYSGLEQFF
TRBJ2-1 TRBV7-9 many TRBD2 TGTGCCAGCAGCCCAAGGCGGGGGTCAAGCTCCTACAATGAGCAGTTCTTC CASSPRRGSSSYNEQFF
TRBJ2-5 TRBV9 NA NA TGTGCCAGCAGCGTCGGCTTCCAAGAGACCCAGTACTTC CASSVGFQETQYF
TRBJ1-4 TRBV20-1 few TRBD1 TGCAGTGCTACTACAGGGGGCGCCGGTGAAAAACTGTTTTTT CSATTGGAGEKLFF
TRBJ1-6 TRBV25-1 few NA TGTGCCAGCAGTGGCTCCAATTCACCCCTCCACTTT CASSGSNSPLHF
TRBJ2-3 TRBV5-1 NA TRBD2 TGCGCCAGCAGCTACTCCAATAGCGGGGGGCAACGCACAGATACGCAGTATTTT CASSYSNSGGQRTDTQYF
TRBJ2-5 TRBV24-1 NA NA TGTGCCACCAGCCAACAGGGTCAAGAGACCCAGTACTTC CATSQQGQETQYF
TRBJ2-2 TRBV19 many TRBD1 TGTGCCAGTAGTATTGGGACAGGAGGGTCCGGGGAGCTGTTTTTT CASSIGTGGSGELFF
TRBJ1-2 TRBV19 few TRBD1 TGTGCCACCTCACAGGGGAACTATGGCTACACCTTC CATSQGNYGYTF
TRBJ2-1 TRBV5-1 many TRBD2 TGCGCCAGCAGCTTGGCCGCGCGGGGGGCTGAGCAGTTCTTC CASSLAARGAEQFF
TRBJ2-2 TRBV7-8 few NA TGTGCCAGCAGCTTAGGAGTAAGACTGTTCACCGGGGAGCTGTTTTTT CASSLGVRLFTGELFF
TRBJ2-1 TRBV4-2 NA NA TGTGCCAGCAGCCAAGAACTCCACCCCGCCAATGAGCAGTTCTTC CASSQELHPANEQFF
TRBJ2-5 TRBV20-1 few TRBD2 TGCAGTGCTGGGGGGGGGCAAGAGACCCAGTACTTC CSAGGGQETQYF
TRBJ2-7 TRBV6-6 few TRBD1 TGTGCCAGCAGGGATACCGGGACAGAAGCGGCCTACGAGCAGTACTTC CASRDTGTEAAYEQYF
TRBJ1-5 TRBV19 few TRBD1 TGTGCCAGTAGTTTCCAGGGGGGCTATCAGCCCCAGCATTTT CASSFQGGYQPQHF
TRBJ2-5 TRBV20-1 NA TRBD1 TGCAGTGCTAGAGATCCAGGACAGGGGGCTGAGACCCAGTACTTC CSARDPGQGAETQYF
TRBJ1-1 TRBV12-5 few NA TGTGCTAGTGGTTTGGTCCTGGGATTCACCGGGAACACTGAAGCTTTCTTT CASGLVLGFTGNTEAFF
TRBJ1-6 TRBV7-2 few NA TGTGCCAGCAGCTTAGATTGGACGCAGACCAATTCACCCCTCCACTTT CASSLDWTQTNSPLHF
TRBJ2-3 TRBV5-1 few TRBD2 TGCGCCAGCAGCTTTGCGGGGGGGAGGAGAGATACGCAGTATTTT CASSFAGGRRDTQYF
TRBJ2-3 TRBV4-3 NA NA TGCGCCAGCAGCCAAGATAGGAGGGGATTAGATACGCAGTATTTT CASSQDRRGLDTQYF
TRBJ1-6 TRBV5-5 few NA TGTGCCAGCAATGCGCCGGCGGCGTTTAATTCACCCCTCCACTTT CASNAPAAFNSPLHF
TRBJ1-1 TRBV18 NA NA TGTGCCAGCTCACCCACTGGAGGTATGGCTGAAGCTTTCTTT CASSPTGGMAEAFF
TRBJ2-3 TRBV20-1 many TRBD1 TGCAGTGCTAGAGATCAAAGGGGGCCGACAGATACGCAGTATTTT CSARDQRGPTDTQYF
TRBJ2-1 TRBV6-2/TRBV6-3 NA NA TGTGCCAGCAGTCCCTGGCAGACATACAACAATGAGCAGTTCTTC CASSPWQTYNNEQFF
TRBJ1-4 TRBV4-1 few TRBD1 TGCGCCAGCAGCCAAGGGACAGGAATAAAACTGTTTTTT CASSQGTGIKLFF
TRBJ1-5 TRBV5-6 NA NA TGTGCCAGTAGCTCAGCAGTCGGCAATCAGCCCCAGCATTTT CASSSAVGNQPQHF
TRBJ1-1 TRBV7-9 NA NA TGTGCCAGCGGTCGTAGGAACACTGAAGCTTTCTTT CASGRRNTEAFF
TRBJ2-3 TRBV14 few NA TGTGCCAGCAGCCAAGATTCGTGGGTCACAGATACGCAGTATTTT CASSQDSWVTDTQYF
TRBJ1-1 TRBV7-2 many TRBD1 TGTGCCAGCAGCTTACGGACAGGGGTAGGAACTGAAGCTTTCTTT CASSLRTGVGTEAFF
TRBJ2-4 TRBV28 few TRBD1 TGTGCCGTCCGGGACAGAGCGAACATTCAGTACTTC CAVRDRANIQYF
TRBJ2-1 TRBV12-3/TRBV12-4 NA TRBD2 TGTGCCAGCACTCCGGGGAGCGGGGCTATAAACTACAATGAGCAGTTCTTC CASTPGSGAINYNEQFF
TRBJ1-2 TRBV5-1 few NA TGCGCCAGCAGCTCTCCCGACGCAGGAGAAGGTGGCTACACCTTC CASSSPDAGEGGYTF
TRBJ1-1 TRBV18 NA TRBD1 TGTGCCAGCTCACCACCAGCCGGGACAGCCGTAAACACTGAAGCTTTCTTT CASSPPAGTAVNTEAFF
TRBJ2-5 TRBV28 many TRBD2 TGTGCCAGCAGTCCGCCACTAGCGGGGCGAGAGACCCAGTACTTC CASSPPLAGRETQYF
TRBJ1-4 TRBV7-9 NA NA TGTGCCAGCAGCCCCCGTCGGGGCGAAAAACTGTTTTTT CASSPRRGEKLFF
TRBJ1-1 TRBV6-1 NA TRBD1 TGTGCCAGCAGCACGCAGGGGGCGCAGGGCACTGAAGCTTTCTTT CASSTQGAQGTEAFF
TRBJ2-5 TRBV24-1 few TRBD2 TGTGCCACCAGTGATCGGACTAGATCCGAGACCCAGTACTTC CATSDRTRSETQYF
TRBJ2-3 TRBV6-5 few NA TGTGCCAGCAGTTCCCGCCGTGACTGGGTTCAATATTTT CASSSRRDWVQYF
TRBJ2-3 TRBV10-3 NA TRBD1 TGTGCCATCAGAGAGGACAGGGGCAGAGATACGCAGTATTTT CAIREDRGRDTQYF
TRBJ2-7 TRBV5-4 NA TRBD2 TGTGCCAGCAGCTTGGAGGGTAGCGGGGCTCCCTACGAGCAGTACTTC CASSLEGSGAPYEQYF
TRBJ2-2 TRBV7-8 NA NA TGTGCCAGCAGCTTATTCTTGGACTCGTCGGGCACCGGGGAGCTGTTTTTT CASSLFLDSSGTGELFF
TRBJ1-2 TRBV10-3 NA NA TGTGCCATCAGTGAGTCCGAGCGGCAATTCTTC CAISESERQFF